Below are 9 T cell receptor beta chains sequenced from a single sample in a study of blood T cell repertoires in COVID-19. Profiling relied on immunoSEQ multiplex PCR, and the TCRdb table lists in-frame clones only, not all of them. The repertoire holds roughly 60,000 clones, with approximately 86% as singletons. Sequencing was done on a sample of peripheral blood. These receptors were taken from a man aged 40-50 years with acute or convalescent COVID-19.

The rearrangement uses TRBV6-6 and TRBJ2-1; TRBD1 matches 8 bases. The CDR3 totals 15 residues. The trim removed 4 bases at V and 7 bases at J, leaving 9 bases unmatched. Germline assignment: CDR1 MNHNY and CDR2 SVGAGI (reference sequence). CDR3 nucleotides: TGTGCCAGCAGTTTAAGGACAGGGTTCCTTAATGAGCAGTTCTTC. Its protein product is CASSLRTGFLNEQFF.

The V gene is TRBV10-3, the J gene TRBJ1-2; D remains ambiguous. In germline, CDR1 is ENHRY, CDR2 SYGVKD. The CDR3 has 12 residues. V was clipped by 7 bases and J by 7 bases, with 13 bases between them. The CDR3 nucleotides are TGTGCCATCATGGACTTTGTAGCTGGCTACACCTTC. Translating it yields CAIMDFVAGYTF.

J is TRBJ2-1 and V is TRBV6-1; 15 bases are shared with TRBD2. Germline lookup yields CDR1 MNHNS and CDR2 SASEGT. Trimming took 2 bases from V and 5 from J; bases not matched to a gene: 7. CDR3 length: 18 amino acids. CDR3 DNA: TGTGCCAGCAGTGAAAACGGACTAGCGGGGGGGAGAAACAATGAGCAGTTCTTC. Translated, it gives CASSENGLAGGRNNEQFF.

The V call is TRBV4-1, the J call TRBJ2-3, with D maybe TRBD2 (6 bases). Deletions cut 0 bases from V and 9 bases from J, with 16 bases between. The CDR3 loop spans 15 amino acids. CDR1 is MGHRA and CDR2 is YSYEKL in the germline V gene. CDR3 DNA: TGCGCCAGCAGCCAAGATCTGGAGGGTATCCGCACGCAGTATTTT. Translating gives CASSQDLEGIRTQYF.

This clone was seen a few times. The chain joins TRBV5-1 to TRBJ1-3; D is unclear. The CDR3 spans 15 residues. Germline V gene sequence: CDR1 SGHRS, CDR2 YFSETQ. V dropped 0 bases and J dropped 3 bases, with 10 bases sitting between them. The CDR3 DNA sequence: TGCGCCAGCAGCTTGGAGGCGGGTTATGGAAACACCATATATTTT. This sequence encodes CASSLEAGYGNTIYF.

This clone was found a few times. The CDR3 sequence: CASSLYASGSYEQYF. CDR3 nucleotides: TGTGCCAGCAGCTTATATGCTAGCGGATCCTACGAGCAGTACTTC. This chain links TRBV7-2 with TRBJ2-7; 7 nucleotides align to TRBD2. V gave up 2 bases and J gave up 1 base; unmatched junction bases: 5. The CDR3 consists of 15 residues. The germline V gene has CDR1 SGHTA and CDR2 FQGNSA.

V and J are TRBV4-1 and TRBJ1-1; the D gene is possibly TRBD1 (5 bases). Per the germline V gene, CDR1 is MGHRA and CDR2 is YSYEKL. The CDR3 totals 17 residues. The ends were cut back, 5 bases at V and 0 bases at J, with 19 bases in the middle. The CDR3 nucleotides read TGCGCCAGCAGCTCAGTAAAGGGGCGGATGGTGAACACTGAAGCTTTCTTT. Translated: CASSSVKGRMVNTEAFF.

The J gene is TRBJ2-7, the V gene TRBV9, with D possibly matching TRBD2 (6 bases). Germline V gives CDR1 SGDLS, CDR2 YYNGEE. The CDR3 spans 15 residues. V lost 4 bases to trimming and J lost 2 bases, with 16 bases between them. CDR3 DNA sequence: TGTGCCAGCAGCCGCCTGGGGGGAGCGCCCTACGAGCAGTACTTC. Translated, it gives CASSRLGGAPYEQYF. The full variable domain, completed using reference TRBV9 and TRBJ2-7, is DSGVTQTPKHLITATGQRVTLRCSPRSGDLSVYWYQQSLDQGLQFLIQYYNGEERAKGNILERFSAQQFPDLHSELNLSSLELGDSALYFCASSRLGGAPYEQYFGPGTRLTVT.

V usage is TRBV11-3 and J usage is TRBJ2-3; TRBD2 is a possible D gene (5 bases). Germline loops: CDR1 SGHNT, CDR2 YENEEA. The CDR3 length is 14 residues. The V end lost 2 bases, the J end lost 6 bases, and 12 bases lay between the germline ends. The CDR3 loop is CASSLRGGDDTQYF. Written as DNA, the CDR3 is TGTGCCAGCAGCTTAAGAGGAGGTGACGATACGCAGTATTTT.